Shown below are 9 T cell receptor beta chains from a single sample sequenced in a study of blood T cell repertoires in COVID-19. Profiled with immunoSEQ multiplex PCR; TCRdb holds only in-frame clones, not every one. The sample lists a few hundred thousand clones; 65% to 90% were seen once. Specimen: peripheral blood. These receptors all come from a man aged 50-59 years with acute or convalescent COVID-19.

This clone has a handful of counts. The V gene is TRBV11-2, the J gene TRBJ1-1, with 9 nucleotides matching TRBD1. CDR3 size: 15 residues. CDR1 is SGHAT and CDR2 is FQNNGV in the germline V gene. The J segment lost 4 bases and the V segment lost 1 base, leaving 4 bases of the junction unmatched. CDR3 region: CASSLGGTGFTEAFF. In nucleotides, the CDR3 is TGTGCCAGCAGCTTAGGAGGGACAGGGTTCACTGAAGCTTTCTTT. Full variable domain (outside the CDR3, taken from reference TRBV11-2 and TRBJ1-1): EAGVAQSPRYKIIEKRQSVAFWCNPISGHATLYWYQQILGQGPKLLIQFQNNGVVDDSQLPKDRFSAERLKGVDSTLKIQPAKLEDSAVYLCASSLGGTGFTEAFFGQGTRLTVV.

This chain links TRBV15 with TRBJ2-3; D ambiguous. The V gene lost 5 bases and the J gene lost 4 bases, with 4 bases spanning the gap. Germline V gives CDR1 LNHNV, CDR2 YYDKDF (reference sequence). This CDR3 has 11 residues. CDR3 in DNA: TGTGCCACCAGCGACTCAGATACGCAGTATTTT. Translating gives CATSDSDTQYF.

The CDR3 is CASKVQGRTNSPLHF. The CDR3 DNA reads TGTGCCAGCAAAGTACAGGGGAGGACTAATTCACCCCTCCACTTT. V gene TRBV6-5 combines with J gene TRBJ1-6; TRBD1 agrees at 7 bases. This CDR3 comprises 15 residues. Germline CDR1 reads MNHEY; CDR2 reads SVGAGI. Germline trimming cut 7 bases from V and 6 bases from J; bases unmatched to any gene: 9.

The J gene is TRBJ2-3, the V gene TRBV19; 9 nucleotides align to TRBD2. Germline V lookup: CDR1 LNHDA, CDR2 SQIVND (reference sequence). There are 14 residues in the CDR3. Trimming removed 5 bases from V and 7 bases from J; junction bases left unmatched: 7. The CDR3 region has the DNA TGTGCCAGTAGTCAAATAGCGGGGGTTTATACGCAGTATTTT. Its translation: CASSQIAGVYTQYF. Supplemented by reference TRBV19 and TRBJ2-3, the full variable domain reads DGGITQSPKYLFRKEGQNVTLSCEQNLNHDAMYWYRQDPGQGLRLIYYSQIVNDFQKGDIAEGYSVSREKKESFPLTVTSAQKNPTAFYLCASSQIAGVYTQYFGPGTRLTVL.

V gene TRBV19 combines with J gene TRBJ2-1; 9 nucleotides align to TRBD2. The germline gives CDR1 LNHDA, CDR2 SQIVND (reference sequence). The V and J ends lost 3 bases and 3 bases, in that order; junction bases with no gene match: 3. The CDR3 runs 15 residues. CDR3 residues: CASSIGSGGYNEQFF. The CDR3 coding sequence is TGTGCCAGTAGTATTGGTAGCGGGGGCTACAATGAGCAGTTCTTC.

Points on this clone: The sample holds other DNA sequences that translate to the same CDR3. J is TRBJ1-1 and V is TRBV19; TRBD1 matches at 8 bases. The ends lost 1 base at V and 0 bases at J; junction bases unmatched: 1. The CDR3 totals 15 residues. CDR1 is LNHDA, CDR2 SQIVND, per germline (reference sequence). The CDR3 region has the DNA TGTGCCAGTAGTATAGGGGACAGGCTGAACACTGAAGCTTTCTTT. This translates into CASSIGDRLNTEAFF.

The chain carries TRBV7-2 and TRBJ1-1; unclear D gene. Germline CDR1 reads SGHTA; CDR2 reads FQGNSA. Trimming took 5 bases from V and 9 from J, leaving 16 bases between them. The CDR3 sequence is 13 residues long. This chain's CDR3 is CASSPLRGNQAFF. CDR3 sequence (DNA): TGTGCCAGCAGCCCCTTACGAGGCAACCAAGCTTTCTTT.

This chain connects TRBV6-5 to TRBJ2-7; TRBD2 matches at 8 bases. V shed 6 bases and J 3 bases; nucleotides not matched to a gene: 4. The CDR3 is made up of 13 amino acids. CDR1 MNHEY and CDR2 SVGAGI come from the germline V gene. The CDR3 nucleotides are TGTGCCAGCAGACTAGCGGACCACTACGAGCAGTACTTC. It translates to CASRLADHYEQYF.

The chain's CDR3 is CASSLVAGSSGANVLTF. The DNA of the CDR3 is TGCGCCAGCAGCTTGGTGGCAGGCAGCTCTGGGGCCAACGTCCTGACTTTC. The chain carries TRBV5-1 and TRBJ2-6; D remains ambiguous. Trimming took 0 bases from V and 0 from J, leaving 10 bases between them. Germline lookup yields CDR1 SGHRS and CDR2 YFSETQ. The CDR3 extends over 17 amino acids.